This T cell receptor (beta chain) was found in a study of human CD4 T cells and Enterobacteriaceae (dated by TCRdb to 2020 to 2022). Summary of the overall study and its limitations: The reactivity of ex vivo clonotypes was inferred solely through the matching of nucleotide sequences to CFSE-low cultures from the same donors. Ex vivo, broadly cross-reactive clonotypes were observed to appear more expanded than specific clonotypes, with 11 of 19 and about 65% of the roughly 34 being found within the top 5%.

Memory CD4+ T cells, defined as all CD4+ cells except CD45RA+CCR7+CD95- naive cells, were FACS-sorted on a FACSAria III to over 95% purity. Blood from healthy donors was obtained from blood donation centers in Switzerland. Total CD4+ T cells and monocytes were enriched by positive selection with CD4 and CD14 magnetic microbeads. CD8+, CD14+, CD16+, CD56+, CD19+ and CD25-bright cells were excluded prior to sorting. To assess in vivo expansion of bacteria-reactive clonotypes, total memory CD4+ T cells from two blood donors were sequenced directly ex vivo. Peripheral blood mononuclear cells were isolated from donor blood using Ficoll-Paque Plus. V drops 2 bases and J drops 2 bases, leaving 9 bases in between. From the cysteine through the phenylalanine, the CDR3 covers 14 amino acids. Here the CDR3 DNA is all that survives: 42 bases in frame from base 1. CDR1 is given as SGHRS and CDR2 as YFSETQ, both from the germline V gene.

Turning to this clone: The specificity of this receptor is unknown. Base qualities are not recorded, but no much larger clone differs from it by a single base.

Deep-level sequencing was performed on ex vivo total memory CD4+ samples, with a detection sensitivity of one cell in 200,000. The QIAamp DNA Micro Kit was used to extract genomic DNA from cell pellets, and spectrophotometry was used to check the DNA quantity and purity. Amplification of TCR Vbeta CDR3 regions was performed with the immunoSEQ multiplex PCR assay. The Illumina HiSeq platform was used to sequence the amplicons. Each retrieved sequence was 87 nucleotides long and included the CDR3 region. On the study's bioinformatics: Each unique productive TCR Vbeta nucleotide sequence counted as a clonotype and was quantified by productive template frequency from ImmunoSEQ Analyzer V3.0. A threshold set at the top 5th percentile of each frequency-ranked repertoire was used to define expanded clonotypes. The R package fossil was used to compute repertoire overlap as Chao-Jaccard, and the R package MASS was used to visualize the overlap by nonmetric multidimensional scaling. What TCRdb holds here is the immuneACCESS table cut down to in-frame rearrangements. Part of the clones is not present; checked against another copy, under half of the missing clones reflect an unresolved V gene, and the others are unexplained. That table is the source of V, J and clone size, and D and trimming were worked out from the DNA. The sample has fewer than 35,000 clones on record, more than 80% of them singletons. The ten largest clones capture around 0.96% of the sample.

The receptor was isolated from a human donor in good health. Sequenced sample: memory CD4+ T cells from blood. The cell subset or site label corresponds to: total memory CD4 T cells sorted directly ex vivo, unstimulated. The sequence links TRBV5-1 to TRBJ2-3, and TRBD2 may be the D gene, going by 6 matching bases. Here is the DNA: TGCGCCAGCAGCTTCGGGACTGTCACAGATACGCAGTATTTT. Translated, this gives CASSFGTVTDTQYF.